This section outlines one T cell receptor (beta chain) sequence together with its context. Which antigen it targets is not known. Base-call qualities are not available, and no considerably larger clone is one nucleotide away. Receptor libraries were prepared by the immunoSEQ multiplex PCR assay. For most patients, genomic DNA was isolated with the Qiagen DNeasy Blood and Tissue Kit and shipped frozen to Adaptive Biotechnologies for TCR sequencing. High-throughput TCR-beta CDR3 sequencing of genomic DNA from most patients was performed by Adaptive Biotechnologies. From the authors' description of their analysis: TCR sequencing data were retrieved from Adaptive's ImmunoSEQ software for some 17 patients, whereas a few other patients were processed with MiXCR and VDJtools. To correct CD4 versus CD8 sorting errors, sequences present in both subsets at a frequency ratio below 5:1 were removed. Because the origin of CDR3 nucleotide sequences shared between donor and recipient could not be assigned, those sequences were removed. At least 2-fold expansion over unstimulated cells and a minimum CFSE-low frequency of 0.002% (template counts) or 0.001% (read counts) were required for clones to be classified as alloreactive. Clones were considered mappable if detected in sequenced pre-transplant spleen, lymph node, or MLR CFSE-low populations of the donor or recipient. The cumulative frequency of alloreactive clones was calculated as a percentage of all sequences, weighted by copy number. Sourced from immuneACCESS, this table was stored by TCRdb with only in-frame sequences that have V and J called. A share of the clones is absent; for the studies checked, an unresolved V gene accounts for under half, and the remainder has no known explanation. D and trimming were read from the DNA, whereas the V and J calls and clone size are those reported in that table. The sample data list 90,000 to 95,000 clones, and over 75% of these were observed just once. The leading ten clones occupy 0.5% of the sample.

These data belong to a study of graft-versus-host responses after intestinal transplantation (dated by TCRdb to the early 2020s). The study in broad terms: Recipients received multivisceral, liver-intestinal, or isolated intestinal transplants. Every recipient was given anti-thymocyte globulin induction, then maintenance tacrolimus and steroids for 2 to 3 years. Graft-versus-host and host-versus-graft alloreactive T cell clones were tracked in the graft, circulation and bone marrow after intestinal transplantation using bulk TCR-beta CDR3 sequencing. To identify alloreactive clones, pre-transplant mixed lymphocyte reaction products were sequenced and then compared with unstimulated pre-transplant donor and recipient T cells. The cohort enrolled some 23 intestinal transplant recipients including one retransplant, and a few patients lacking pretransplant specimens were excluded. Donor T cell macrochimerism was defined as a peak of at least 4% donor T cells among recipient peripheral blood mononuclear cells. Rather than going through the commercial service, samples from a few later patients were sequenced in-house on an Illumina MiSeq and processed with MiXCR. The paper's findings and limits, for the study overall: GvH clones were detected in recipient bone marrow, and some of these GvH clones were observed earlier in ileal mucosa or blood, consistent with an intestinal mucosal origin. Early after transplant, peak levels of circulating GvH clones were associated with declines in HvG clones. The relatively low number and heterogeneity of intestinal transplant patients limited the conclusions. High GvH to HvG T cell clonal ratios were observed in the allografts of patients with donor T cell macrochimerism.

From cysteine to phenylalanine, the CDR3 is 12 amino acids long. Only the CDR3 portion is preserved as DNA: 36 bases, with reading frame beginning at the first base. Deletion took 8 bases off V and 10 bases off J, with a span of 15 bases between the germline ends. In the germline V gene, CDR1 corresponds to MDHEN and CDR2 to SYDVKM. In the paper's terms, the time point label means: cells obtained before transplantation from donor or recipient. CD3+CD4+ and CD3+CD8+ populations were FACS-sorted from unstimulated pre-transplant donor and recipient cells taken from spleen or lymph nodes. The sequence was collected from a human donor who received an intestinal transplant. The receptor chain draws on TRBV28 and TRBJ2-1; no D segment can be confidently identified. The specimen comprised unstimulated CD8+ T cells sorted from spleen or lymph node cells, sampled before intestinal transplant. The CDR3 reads CASEAPPWEQFF. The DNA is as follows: TGTGCCAGCGAGGCGCCGCCCTGGGAGCAGTTCTTC.